The clone carrying this T cell receptor beta chain has just one count. Antigen specificity is unknown. This entry belongs to a study of cytomegalovirus exposure and HLA in healthy donors. Findings of the study overall: Presence/absence analysis assumed near-uniform sequencing depth across donors.

It was with 60 Vbeta and 13 Jbeta primers that the PCR ran. Using immunoSEQ multiplex PCR, the repertoire was profiled, and TCRdb retains in-frame clones only, with some absent. Here the sample spans some 130,000 clones, around 77% being singletons. The germline CDR1 and CDR2 sequences are KGHSH and LQKENI. Trimming took off 2 bases at V and 2 bases at J, with 19 bases between the two ends. CDR3 size: 17 residues. The TCR comes from a male donor in good health and CMV-seropositive. The chain joins TRBV18 to TRBJ2-7; TRBD1 might be the D (6 bases). The sample taken for sequencing was PBMCs. CDR3 amino acids: CASSPVSGTPLPYEQYF. The CDR3 DNA is TGTGCCAGCTCACCAGTCTCCGGGACACCCCTGCCCTACGAGCAGTACTTC. The full variable domain, rest sourced from reference TRBV18 and TRBJ2-7, is NAGVMQNPRHLVRRRGQEARLRCSPMKGHSHVYWYRQLPEEGLKFMVYLQKENIIDESGMPKERFSAEFPKEGPSILRIQQVVRGDSAAYFCASSPVSGTPLPYEQYFGPGTRLTVT.